A selection of T cell receptor beta chains follows, all from one sample in a study of blood T cell repertoires in COVID-19. Here immunoSEQ multiplex PCR was the method, and the copy in TCRdb shows in-frame clones only, minus some. This table has approximately 280,000 clones, 80% to 95% appearing once. Sequencing input: peripheral blood. All receptors come from a woman in her twenties or thirties with COVID-19, enrolled during active disease. The CDR3 runs from the conserved cysteine through the conserved F or W. Each record gives: V gene, clone size, J gene, D gene, CDR3 protein, CDR3 DNA. A D gene is named only where the DNA matches it firmly. Clone sizes are given selectively: once, few, many, or a class where the clone is expanded.

TRBV28,NA,TRBJ1-5,TRBD1,CASSSGQNNQPQHF,TGTGCCAGCAGTTCGGGACAGAACAATCAGCCCCAGCATTTT
TRBV13,NA,TRBJ2-1,TRBD1,CASVMGTGAFNEQFF,TGTGCCAGCGTGATGGGGACAGGGGCCTTCAATGAGCAGTTCTTC
TRBV29-1,NA,TRBJ1-1,NA,CSVERGDRAFF,TGCAGCGTTGAGCGCGGGGATCGGGCTTTCTTT
TRBV5-1,many,TRBJ1-1,NA,CASSEGTGRDTEAFF,TGCGCCAGCAGCGAAGGGACCGGGAGGGACACTGAAGCTTTCTTT
TRBV2,once,TRBJ2-5,TRBD1,CASRMTGVPYETQYF,TGTGCCAGCAGAATGACAGGGGTTCCGTATGAGACCCAGTACTTC
TRBV10-2,NA,TRBJ2-2,TRBD2,CASSERTSGSAGELFF,TGCGCCAGCAGTGAGCGGACTAGCGGGAGTGCCGGGGAGCTGTTTTTT
TRBV2,NA,TRBJ2-7,TRBD2,CASSETSGRSYEQYF,TGTGCCAGCAGTGAGACTAGCGGGAGATCCTACGAGCAGTACTTC
TRBV5-4,NA,TRBJ2-5,TRBD2,CASSYGGAGQETQYF,TGTGCCAGCAGCTACGGGGGAGCGGGGCAAGAGACCCAGTACTTC
TRBV5-4,NA,TRBJ2-5,NA,CASSLGPSDETQYF,TGTGCCAGCAGCTTGGGGCCTAGCGATGAGACCCAGTACTTC
TRBV6-5,NA,TRBJ2-2,TRBD2,CASRVSGANTGELFF,TGTGCCAGCAGGGTTAGCGGGGCGAACACCGGGGAGCTGTTTTTT
TRBV7-9,once,TRBJ1-5,TRBD1,CASSQGQGTPQHF,TGTGCCAGCAGCCAGGGACAGGGGACGCCCCAGCATTTT
TRBV4-1,NA,TRBJ2-6,TRBD1,CASSQLPGQGFSGANVLTF,TGCGCCAGCAGCCAACTCCCGGGACAGGGCTTCTCTGGGGCCAACGTCCTGACTTTC
TRBV3-1/TRBV3-2,NA,TRBJ2-1,TRBD2,CASSQEGTSGSSYNEQFF,TGTGCCAGCAGCCAAGAAGGAACTAGCGGGAGCTCCTACAATGAGCAGTTCTTC
TRBV2,NA,TRBJ1-1,NA,CATAGGENTEAFF,TGTGCCACCGCCGGGGGGGAGAACACTGAAGCTTTCTTT
TRBV13,NA,TRBJ2-1,NA,CASSLRLDSHNEQFF,TGTGCCAGCAGCTTAAGACTCGATTCTCACAATGAGCAGTTCTTC
TRBV5-1,NA,TRBJ1-5,NA,CASSLDSRLPQHF,TGCGCCAGCAGCTTGGACAGCCGGCTGCCCCAGCATTTT
TRBV7-9,NA,TRBJ2-3,NA,CASSLVVGGVTDTQYF,TGTGCCAGCAGCTTAGTTGTTGGAGGGGTCACAGATACGCAGTATTTT
TRBV28,NA,TRBJ2-7,TRBD2,CASSASGGAAEQYF,TGTGCCAGCAGTGCCTCGGGGGGGGCGGCCGAGCAGTACTTC
TRBV2,NA,TRBJ1-2,NA,CASSGQDGYTF,TGTGCCAGCAGTGGACAGGATGGCTACACCTTC
TRBV9,NA,TRBJ2-3,NA,CASSARDKVPYTQYF,TGTGCCAGCAGCGCCAGGGACAAGGTCCCTTATACGCAGTATTTT
TRBV19,NA,TRBJ2-1,NA,CASSITLSGSYNEQFF,TGTGCCAGTAGTATCACGCTTAGCGGATCCTACAATGAGCAGTTCTTC
TRBV4-1,NA,TRBJ1-2,NA,CASSQDTEGYGYTF,TGCGCCAGCAGCCAAGATACGGAGGGCTATGGCTACACCTTC
TRBV5-6,NA,TRBJ2-5,NA,CASSDGTPSGETQYF,TGTGCCAGCAGCGACGGGACACCCTCTGGGGAGACCCAGTACTTC
TRBV7-6,NA,TRBJ1-3,TRBD1,CASSFGTGGPGNTIYF,TGTGCCAGCAGCTTTGGGACAGGAGGCCCTGGAAACACCATATATTTT
TRBV24-1,NA,TRBJ1-2,NA,CATSDPTEAYGYTF,TGTGCCACCAGTGACCCTACTGAGGCCTATGGCTACACCTTC
TRBV10-1,NA,TRBJ1-1,NA,CASSAGVTEAFF,TGCGCCAGCAGTGCCGGGGTCACTGAAGCTTTCTTT
TRBV11-1,NA,TRBJ1-4,TRBD1,CASSKRDSGNEKLFF,TGTGCCAGCAGCAAACGGGACAGCGGGAATGAAAAACTGTTTTTT
TRBV5-8,NA,TRBJ2-3,TRBD2,CASSYVIGTSGRDTQYF,TGTGCCAGCAGCTACGTTATTGGGACTAGCGGACGAGATACGCAGTATTTT
TRBV2,few,TRBJ1-2,NA,CASSAHRSPNYGYTF,TGTGCCAGCAGCGCTCACAGGAGTCCTAACTATGGCTACACCTTC
TRBV3-1/TRBV3-2,NA,TRBJ2-2,NA,CASSQDRSTGELFF,TGTGCCAGCAGCCAAGATCGTAGCACCGGGGAGCTGTTTTTT
TRBV9,NA,TRBJ2-2,NA,CASSVGDGSGTGELFF,TGTGCCAGCAGCGTAGGGGACGGGAGCGGGACCGGGGAGCTGTTTTTT
TRBV28,NA,TRBJ2-3,TRBD2,CASSSGGGPDTQYF,TGTGCCAGCAGTTCCGGGGGGGGCCCAGATACGCAGTATTTT